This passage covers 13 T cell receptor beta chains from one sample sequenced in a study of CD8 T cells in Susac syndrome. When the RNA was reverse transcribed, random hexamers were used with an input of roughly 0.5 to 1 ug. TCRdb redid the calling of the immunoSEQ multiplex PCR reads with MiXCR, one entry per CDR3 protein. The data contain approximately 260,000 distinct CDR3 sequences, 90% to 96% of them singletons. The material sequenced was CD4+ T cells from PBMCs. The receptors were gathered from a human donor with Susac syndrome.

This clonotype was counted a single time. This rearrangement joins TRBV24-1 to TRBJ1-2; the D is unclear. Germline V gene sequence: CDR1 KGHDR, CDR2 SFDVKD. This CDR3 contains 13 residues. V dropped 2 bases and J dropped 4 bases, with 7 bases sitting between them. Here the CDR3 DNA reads TGTGCCACCAGTGATTCCCACAGCTATGGCTACACCTTC. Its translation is CATSDSHSYGYTF.

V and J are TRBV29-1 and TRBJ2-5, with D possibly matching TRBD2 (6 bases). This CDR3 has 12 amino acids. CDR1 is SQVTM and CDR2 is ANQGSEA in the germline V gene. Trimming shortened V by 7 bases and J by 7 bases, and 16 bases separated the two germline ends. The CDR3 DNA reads TGCAGCGCCGAGGGCGGGAAATTGACCCAGTACTTC. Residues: CSAEGGKLTQYF.

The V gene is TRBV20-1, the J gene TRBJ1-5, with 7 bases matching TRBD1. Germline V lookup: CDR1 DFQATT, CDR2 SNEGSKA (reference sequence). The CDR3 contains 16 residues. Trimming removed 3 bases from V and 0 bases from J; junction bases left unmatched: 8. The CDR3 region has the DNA TGCAGTGCTAGGGAGGGGGCTGGGTATAGCAATCAGCCCCAGCATTTT. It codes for CSAREGAGYSNQPQHF.

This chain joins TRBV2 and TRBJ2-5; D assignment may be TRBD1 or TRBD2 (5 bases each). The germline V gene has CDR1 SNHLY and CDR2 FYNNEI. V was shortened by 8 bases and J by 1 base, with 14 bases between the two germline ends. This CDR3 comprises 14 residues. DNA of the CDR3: TGTGCCAGCCGGGACGGACTCATCCAAGAGACCCAGTACTTC. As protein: CASRDGLIQETQYF.

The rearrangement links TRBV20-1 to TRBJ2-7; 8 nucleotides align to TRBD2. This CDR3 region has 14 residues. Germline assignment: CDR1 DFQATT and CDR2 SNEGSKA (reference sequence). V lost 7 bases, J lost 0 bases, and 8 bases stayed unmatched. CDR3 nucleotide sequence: TGCAGTGGTGCTCTAGCGGGCCCCTCCTACGAGCAGTACTTC. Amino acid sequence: CSGALAGPSYEQYF.

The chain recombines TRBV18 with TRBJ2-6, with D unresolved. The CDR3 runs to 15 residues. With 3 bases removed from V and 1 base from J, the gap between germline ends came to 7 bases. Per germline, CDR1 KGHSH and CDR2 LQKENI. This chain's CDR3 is CASSPGGSGANVLTF. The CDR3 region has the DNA TGTGCCAGCTCACCGGGCGGATCTGGGGCCAACGTCCTGACTTTC.

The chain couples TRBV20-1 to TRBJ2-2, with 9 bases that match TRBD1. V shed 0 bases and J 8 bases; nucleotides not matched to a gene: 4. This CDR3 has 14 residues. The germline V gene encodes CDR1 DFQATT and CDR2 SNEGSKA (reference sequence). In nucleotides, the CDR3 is TGCAGTGCTAGAGATGGGACAGGGATGGGGGAGCTGTTTTTT. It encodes CSARDGTGMGELFF.

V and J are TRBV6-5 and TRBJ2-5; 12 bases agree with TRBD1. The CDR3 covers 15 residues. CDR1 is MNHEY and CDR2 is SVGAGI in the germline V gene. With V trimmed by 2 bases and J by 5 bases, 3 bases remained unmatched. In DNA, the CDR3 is TGTGCCAGCAGTTACGGGACAGGGGGCTTTGAGACCCAGTACTTC. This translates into CASSYGTGGFETQYF.

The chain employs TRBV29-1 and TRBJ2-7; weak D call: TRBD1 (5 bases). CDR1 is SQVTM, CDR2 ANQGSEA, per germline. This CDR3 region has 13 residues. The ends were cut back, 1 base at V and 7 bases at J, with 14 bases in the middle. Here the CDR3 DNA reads TGCAGCGTTGAAGTACAGGCTCAAGGGGAGCAGTACTTC. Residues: CSVEVQAQGEQYF.

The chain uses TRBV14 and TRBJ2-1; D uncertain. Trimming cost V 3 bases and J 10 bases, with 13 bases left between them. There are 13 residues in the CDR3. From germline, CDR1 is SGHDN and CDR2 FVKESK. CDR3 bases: TGTGCCAGCAGCCAGGCAATTAAAAGCGAGCAGTTCTTC. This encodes CASSQAIKSEQFF.

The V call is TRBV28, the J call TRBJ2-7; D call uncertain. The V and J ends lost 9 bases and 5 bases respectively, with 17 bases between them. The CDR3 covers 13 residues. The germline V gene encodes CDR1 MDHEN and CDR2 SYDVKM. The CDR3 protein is CARGNRVGHEQYF. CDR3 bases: TGTGCCAGGGGGAATAGAGTGGGCCACGAGCAGTACTTC.

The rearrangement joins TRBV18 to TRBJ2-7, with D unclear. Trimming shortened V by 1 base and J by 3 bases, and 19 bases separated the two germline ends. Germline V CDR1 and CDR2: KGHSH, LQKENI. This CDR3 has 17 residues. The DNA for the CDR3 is TGTGCCAGCTCACCACTAGAGCGCTCAGCGTGGGACTACGAGCAGTACTTC. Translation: CASSPLERSAWDYEQYF.

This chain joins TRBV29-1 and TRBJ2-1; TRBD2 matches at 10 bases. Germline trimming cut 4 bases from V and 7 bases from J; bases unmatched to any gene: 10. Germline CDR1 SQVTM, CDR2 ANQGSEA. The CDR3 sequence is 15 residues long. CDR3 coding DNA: TGCAGCGTTGGTCCGGGACTAGCGCGTCGGAATGAGCAGTTCTTC. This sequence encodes CSVGPGLARRNEQFF.